A single sample is the source of the 7 T cell receptor beta chains below, sequenced in a study of T-cell reconstitution after alpha-beta-depleted transplantation in children. The authors prepared the TCRbeta library with unique molecular identifiers. TCRdb called the PCR reads again in MiXCR, with one record for every CDR3 protein. The table has 490,000 or so distinct CDR3 sequences, around 12% seen once. Specimen: PBMCs from the stem cell graft donor, collected from the stem cell graft. These receptors were obtained from a human donor who donated a stem cell graft to a child with combined immunodeficiency.

In its sample, this clonotype was seen a few times. The chain joins TRBV7-9 to TRBJ2-1; possibly TRBD2 for D (6 bases). This CDR3 comprises 16 residues. Germline assignment: CDR1 SEHNR and CDR2 FQNEAQ (reference sequence). Trimming removed 1 base from V and 3 bases from J, with 13 bases in between. The CDR3 reads CASSLEAGSFYNEQFF. The DNA of the CDR3 is TGTGCCAGCAGCTTAGAAGCCGGGAGCTTCTACAATGAGCAGTTCTTC.

This clonotype was recorded at least ten times. The rearrangement uses TRBV5-1 and TRBJ2-2; weak D call: TRBD2 (5 bases). In germline, CDR1 is SGHRS, CDR2 YFSETQ. The CDR3 covers 12 residues. V was trimmed by 5 bases and J by 4 bases, leaving 6 bases between them. The CDR3 nucleotides are TGCGCCAGCAGTGGGAGCACCGGGGAGCTGTTTTTT. This translates into CASSGSTGELFF.

This clonotype has only a few counts. J is TRBJ2-7 and V is TRBV20-1, with D perhaps assigned TRBD1 or TRBD2 (5 bases each). CDR1 is DFQATT and CDR2 is SNEGSKA in the germline V gene (reference sequence). The V and J ends lost 0 bases and 6 bases respectively, with 15 bases between them. The CDR3 has 14 residues. The CDR3 nucleotides read TGCAGTGCTAGAGAACCGGGACGTGTGCCCGAGCAGTACTTC. It encodes CSAREPGRVPEQYF.

This clonotype came up many times. V and J are TRBV10-3 and TRBJ2-1, with 8 bases fitting TRBD2. Germline CDR1 ENHRY, CDR2 SYGVKD. This CDR3 has 13 amino acids. The V and J ends lost 6 bases and 7 bases, in that order; junction bases with no gene match: 5. The DNA of the CDR3 is TGTGCCATCAGGAGCGGGAGTGGTAATGAGCAGTTCTTC. It translates to CAIRSGSGNEQFF.

At least ten counts were recorded for this clonotype. The rearrangement joins TRBV6-5 to TRBJ2-1; TRBD1 is a possible D gene (6 bases). Germline CDR1 reads MNHEY; CDR2 reads SVGAGI. V was clipped by 2 bases and J by 7 bases, with 9 bases between them. This CDR3 has 13 residues. CDR3 region: CASSYPGQNEQFF. Written as DNA, the CDR3 is TGTGCCAGCAGTTACCCCGGACAGAATGAGCAGTTCTTC.

This clonotype was seen a handful of times. This rearrangement joins TRBV6-2 or TRBV6-3 to TRBJ2-1; 9 bases agree with TRBD2. The length of the CDR3 is 16 residues. Germline V gene lookup returns CDR1 MNHEY and CDR2 SVGEGT. V dropped 5 bases and J dropped 3; count of bases not matched to a gene: 8. CDR3 amino acids: CASSLISAGGYNEQFF. The DNA of the CDR3 is TGTGCCAGCAGTCTTATTTCAGCGGGGGGCTACAATGAGCAGTTCTTC.

This clonotype was found many times. The chain uses TRBV2 and TRBJ2-1; 11 nucleotides match TRBD2. The V gene's germline CDR1 is SNHLY and CDR2 FYNNEI. The CDR3 runs to 15 residues. V shed 6 bases and J 6 bases; nucleotides not matched to a gene: 7. In DNA form, the CDR3 reads TGTGCCAGCAGAGATACTAGCGGGAGTACCAATGAGCAGTTCTTC. The encoded protein is CASRDTSGSTNEQFF.